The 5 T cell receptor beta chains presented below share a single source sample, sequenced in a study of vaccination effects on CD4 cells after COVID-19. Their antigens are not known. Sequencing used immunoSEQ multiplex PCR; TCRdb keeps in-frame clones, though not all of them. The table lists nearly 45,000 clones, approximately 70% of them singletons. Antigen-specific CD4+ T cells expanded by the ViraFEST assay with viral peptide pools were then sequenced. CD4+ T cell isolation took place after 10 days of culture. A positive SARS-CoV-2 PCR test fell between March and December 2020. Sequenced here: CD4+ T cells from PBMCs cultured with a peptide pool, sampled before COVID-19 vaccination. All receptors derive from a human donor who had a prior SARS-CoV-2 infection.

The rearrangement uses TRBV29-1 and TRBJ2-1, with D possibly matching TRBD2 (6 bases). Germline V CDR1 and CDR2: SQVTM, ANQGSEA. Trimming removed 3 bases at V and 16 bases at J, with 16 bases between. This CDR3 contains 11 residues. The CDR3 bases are TGCAGCGTTGAGAGTGGAGGGGCGATCTTCTTC. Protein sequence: CSVESGGAIFF.

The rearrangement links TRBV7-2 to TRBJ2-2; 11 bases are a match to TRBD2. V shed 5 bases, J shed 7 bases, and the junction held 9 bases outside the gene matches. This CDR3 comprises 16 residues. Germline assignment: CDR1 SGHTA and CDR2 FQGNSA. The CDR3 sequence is CASSQYSGRGVGELFF. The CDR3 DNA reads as TGTGCCAGCAGCCAATATAGCGGGAGGGGTGTCGGGGAGCTGTTTTTT.

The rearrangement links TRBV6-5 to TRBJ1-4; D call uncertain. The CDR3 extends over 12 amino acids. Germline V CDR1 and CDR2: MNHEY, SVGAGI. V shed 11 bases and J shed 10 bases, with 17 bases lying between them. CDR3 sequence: CASFTYRRKLFF. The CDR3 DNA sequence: TGTGCCTCCTTCACCTATAGAAGAAAACTGTTTTTT.

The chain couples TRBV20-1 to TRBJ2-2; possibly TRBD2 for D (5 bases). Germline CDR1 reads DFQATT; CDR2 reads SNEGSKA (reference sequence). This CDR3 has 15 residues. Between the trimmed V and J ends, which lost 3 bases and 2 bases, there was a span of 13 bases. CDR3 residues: CSASGGLGNTGELFF. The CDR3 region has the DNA TGCAGTGCTAGTGGAGGTCTGGGTAACACCGGGGAGCTGTTTTTT.

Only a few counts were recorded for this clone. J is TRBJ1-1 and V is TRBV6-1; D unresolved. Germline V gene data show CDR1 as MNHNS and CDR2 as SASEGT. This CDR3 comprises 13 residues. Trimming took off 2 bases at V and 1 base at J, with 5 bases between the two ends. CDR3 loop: CASSERENTEAFF. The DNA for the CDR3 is TGTGCCAGCAGTGAAAGGGAGAACACTGAAGCTTTCTTT.